These T cell receptor beta chains were read from a single sample in a study of blood T cell repertoires in COVID-19. Generated by immunoSEQ multiplex PCR, the TCRdb table keeps only in-frame clones and is missing some. The sample shows about 130,000 clones, about four fifths of them seen only once. The sequenced sample was peripheral blood. The receptors derive from an elderly woman with acute or convalescent COVID-19. CDR3s include the opening cysteine and the closing phenylalanine or tryptophan. D genes are given only for firm matches.

D gene	CDR3 length	V gene	J gene	CDR3 DNA	CDR3 protein
-	14	TRBV14	TRBJ1-1	TGTGCCAGCAGCCAAGGGAGGCGGCTCGAGGGAGCTTTCTTT	CASSQGRRLEGAFF
TRBD1	14	TRBV2	TRBJ1-2	TGTGCCAGCACGAACAGGGGATCTGACTATGGCTACACCTTC	CASTNRGSDYGYTF
TRBD1	17	TRBV9	TRBJ1-6	TGTGCCAGCAGCCCCTGGACAGGACGCTCCTATAATTCACCCCTCCACTTT	CASSPWTGRSYNSPLHF
TRBD2	17	TRBV18	TRBJ2-3	TGTGCCAGCTCACCACTGGGACTAGCGGGGGTCGGAGATACGCAGTATTTT	CASSPLGLAGVGDTQYF
-	14	TRBV5-4	TRBJ1-1	TGTGCCAGCAGGTCGGGATGGTTCGGGACTGAAGCTTTCTTT	CASRSGWFGTEAFF
TRBD1	15	TRBV9	TRBJ1-4	TGTGCCAGCAGCGCGGGACAGGGACTTAATGAAAAACTGTTTTTT	CASSAGQGLNEKLFF
-	14	TRBV7-9	TRBJ1-1	TGTGCCAGCGAGGAAAAGGCGGAGAGGACTGAAGCTTTCTTT	CASEEKAERTEAFF
-	14	TRBV7-9	TRBJ2-2	TGTGCCAGCAGCTTATGGCTTAACACCGGGGAGCTGTTTTTT	CASSLWLNTGELFF
-	13	TRBV5-1	TRBJ1-1	TGCGCCACCTCGAGGGCTAAGAACACTGAAGCTTTCTTT	CATSRAKNTEAFF
-	14	TRBV30	TRBJ2-5	TGTGCCTGGAGTGTAGGAGCAGCCCAAGAGACCCAGTACTTC	CAWSVGAAQETQYF
-	15	TRBV7-2	TRBJ2-2	TGTGCCAGCAGCTCTCAGGGGACGTACACCGGGGAGCTGTTTTTT	CASSSQGTYTGELFF
TRBD1	13	TRBV30	TRBJ1-1	TGTGCCTGGAGTGTAAACAGGGGTTCTGAAGCTTTCTTT	CAWSVNRGSEAFF
-	13	TRBV6-5	TRBJ1-2	TGTGCCAGCAGTTACAAGAGAGAAGATGGCTACACCTTC	CASSYKREDGYTF
-	15	TRBV2	TRBJ2-7	TGTGCCAGCAACGGGTGGCTAGGCAGTGAGTACGAGCAGTACTTC	CASNGWLGSEYEQYF
-	15	TRBV7-9	TRBJ2-6	TGTGCCAGCGACTCCACGGGGATTGGGGCCAACGTCCTGACTTTC	CASDSTGIGANVLTF
TRBD1	17	TRBV25-1	TRBJ1-3	TGTGCCAGCACGAGGGACAGGGGCCCGTGGGGTGGAAACACCATATATTTT	CASTRDRGPWGGNTIYF
-	17	TRBV27	TRBJ1-1	TGTGCCAGCGCTAGGGGCCCCGGACAGATCATGAACACTGAAGCTTTCTTT	CASARGPGQIMNTEAFF
-	15	TRBV5-6	TRBJ1-2	TGTGCCAGCAGCTCGTACAGGGTTCAAGGCTATGGCTACACCTTC	CASSSYRVQGYGYTF
-	11	TRBV7-9	TRBJ2-7	TGTGCCCTTTCGAGTTCCTACGAGCAGTACTTC	CALSSSYEQYF